This T cell receptor (beta chain) is from a study of identical twins. This clonotype was recorded at least ten times. The antigen remains undetermined. Study findings and constraints: High-abundance cord blood beta clonotypes had fewer insertions; memory repertoires showed none.

V was pared by 6 bases and J by 5 bases, with 14 bases of the junction left unmatched. From germline, CDR1 is SGHRS and CDR2 YFSETQ. The CDR3 is 15 residues long. Every donor was a healthy Caucasian. TCRdb reprocessed the 5' RACE reads via MiXCR and lists one record per CDR3 protein. The table has 550,000 to 800,000 distinct CDR3 sequences, 7% to 7.5% seen once. This sample was shared with a second study, whose subject was yellow fever vaccine responses in identical twins.

This clonotype was obtained from a woman aged 18-29 years in good health. The rearrangement links TRBV5-1 to TRBJ2-7; 7 bases align to TRBD1. The sample comprised PBMCs. This CDR3 is CASKGRQTGPHEQYV. DNA for the CDR3: TGCGCCAGCAAAGGTCGACAGACAGGGCCCCACGAGCAGTACGTC.